This TCR beta chain was captured by sequencing in a study of T-cell reconstitution after alpha-beta-depleted transplantation in children. At least ten counts were recorded for this clonotype. Its matching antigen is unknown. Using unique molecular identifiers, the investigators prepared the TCRbeta library. MiXCR was run by TCRdb on the PCR reads, yielding one entry per CDR3 protein. The repertoire holds more than 25,000 distinct CDR3 sequences, with under 8% as singletons. This CDR3 has 17 residues. The V segment lost 4 bases and the J segment 2 bases; nucleotides outside the gene matches: 13. Germline V gives CDR1 SGHAT, CDR2 FQDESV (reference sequence). Study results and limitations: Surviving recipient T cells and thymic progenitors produced the high day-60 TCRbeta diversity seen in some patients. Expanded graft clones numbering several hundred reportedly gave rise to alpha-beta T cells about two months after transplant. Fresh T-cell production supplied most of the T-cell counts and diversity seen one year after transplant.

Source: PBMCs, mostly from graft donor cells, taken 180 days after TCRalphabeta/CD19-depleted stem cell transplant. The chain uses TRBV11-1 and TRBJ2-7, with 8 bases fitting TRBD2. This clonotype originated in a male patient between 5 and 17 years old who had a stem cell transplant for acute myeloid leukemia, so the T cells may come from the graft donor. Here the CDR3 reads CASSSSAGRAGAYEQYF. The CDR3 bases are TGTGCCAGCAGCTCCAGCGCAGGGCGAGCGGGAGCCTACGAGCAGTACTTC.